The next 13 T cell receptor beta chains were all read from a single sample in a study of blood T cell repertoires in COVID-19. The repertoire was sequenced with immunoSEQ multiplex PCR; TCRdb's copy has only in-frame clones and lacks some. This sample yields 90,000 to 110,000 clones, of which around 76% are seen a single time; roughly 21% belongs to the top ten. Material: peripheral blood. These receptors came from a woman between 70 and 85 years old with acute or convalescent COVID-19.

This chain joins TRBV5-4 and TRBJ2-4; D perhaps matches TRBD1 (5 bases). V lost 4 bases, J lost 8 bases, and 22 bases lay in between. Germline CDR1 is SGHNT and CDR2 is YYREEE (reference sequence). This CDR3 contains 16 residues. CDR3 amino acids: CASSPQRPPGHDIQYF. For the CDR3, the DNA is TGTGCCAGCAGCCCTCAGAGACCCCCAGGGCATGACATTCAGTACTTC.

This clone appeared once. V usage is TRBV19 and J usage is TRBJ2-3, with 7 positions matching TRBD1. Trimming took 7 bases from V and 6 from J; bases not matched to a gene: 7. The germline V gene encodes CDR1 LNHDA and CDR2 SQIVND (reference sequence). This CDR3 region has 13 residues. CDR3 residues: CASNLNRGDTQYF. The CDR3 DNA is TGTGCCAGTAACCTCAACAGGGGTGATACGCAGTATTTT.

V is TRBV7-2 and J is TRBJ1-5, with 10 nucleotides matching TRBD1. Unmatched junction bases numbered 3, after V lost 5 bases and J lost 5 bases. The length of the CDR3 is 14 residues. CDR1 SGHTA and CDR2 FQGNSA come from the germline V gene. CDR3 sequence reads: CASSKGQGDQPQHF. The CDR3, as DNA: TGTGCCAGCAGCAAAGGACAGGGGGATCAGCCCCAGCATTTT.

This chain uses TRBV18 with TRBJ2-7; 7 positions match TRBD2. The germline gives CDR1 KGHSH, CDR2 LQKENI. Trimming removed 2 bases from V and 7 bases from J; junction bases left unmatched: 14. The CDR3 is 16 residues long. CDR3 amino acids: CASSPAGTNGVGEQYF. The CDR3, as DNA: TGTGCCAGCTCACCAGCCGGGACTAACGGGGTGGGGGAGCAGTACTTC.

The chain is built from TRBV5-8 and TRBJ1-5, with a tentative D call TRBD1 (6 bases). The CDR3 consists of 13 residues. The germline V and J ends were trimmed by 4 bases and 1 base, with 6 bases remaining between them. Germline CDR1 reads SGHTS; CDR2 reads YDEGEE. The CDR3 DNA is TGTGCCAGCAGCAGGGGGAGCAATCAGCCCCAGCATTTT. It yields the protein CASSRGSNQPQHF.

The V and J genes are TRBV30 and TRBJ1-2; D not resolved. The CDR3 is 13 residues long. The ends were cut back, 0 bases at V and 5 bases at J, with 10 bases in the middle. Germline CDR1 GTSNPN, CDR2 SVGIG (reference sequence). CDR3 in amino acids: CAWSVRVGYGYTF. As DNA, the CDR3 is TGTGCCTGGAGTGTACGGGTAGGATATGGCTACACCTTC.

The CDR3 reads CSARFGGELFF. CDR3 coding DNA: TGCAGTGCTAGATTCGGCGGGGAGCTGTTTTTT. The chain has TRBV20-1 and TRBJ2-2; no firm D call. The CDR3 runs to 11 residues. Trimming removed 2 bases at V and 7 bases at J, with 5 bases between. In germline, CDR1 is DFQATT, CDR2 SNEGSKA (reference sequence).

This clone appeared a few times. The chain employs TRBV24-1 and TRBJ2-7; possibly TRBD1 for D (6 bases). Germline V CDR1 and CDR2: KGHDR, SFDVKD. The CDR3 sequence is 14 residues long. V shed 3 bases and J shed 6 bases, with 14 bases lying between them. As DNA, the CDR3 is TGTGCCACCAGTGATCGATCAGGGGTTAGCGAGCAGTACTTC. Translating gives CATSDRSGVSEQYF.

The chain carries TRBV18 and TRBJ2-7, with 13 bases fitting TRBD2. CDR3 length: 16 residues. Germline CDR1 is KGHSH and CDR2 is LQKENI. V trimming: 0 bases; J trimming: 3 bases; junction bases outside the gene matches: 2. CDR3 DNA: TGTGCCAGCTCACCACCGGGACTAGCGGGGATCTACGAGCAGTACTTC. It translates to CASSPPGLAGIYEQYF. Full variable domain (missing parts from reference TRBV18 and TRBJ2-7): NAGVMQNPRHLVRRRGQEARLRCSPMKGHSHVYWYRQLPEEGLKFMVYLQKENIIDESGMPKERFSAEFPKEGPSILRIQQVVRGDSAAYFCASSPPGLAGIYEQYFGPGTRLTVT.

The chain uses TRBV9 and TRBJ2-1; TRBD2 agrees at 12 bases. With V trimmed by 2 bases and J by 8 bases, 11 bases remained unmatched. The CDR3 has 17 residues. Germline V gene lookup returns CDR1 SGDLS and CDR2 YYNGEE. For the CDR3, the DNA is TGTGCCAGCAGCGTGACCGGGACTAGCGGGTGGAGCGATGAGCAGTTCTTC. Its protein product is CASSVTGTSGWSDEQFF.

The V and J genes are TRBV4-1 and TRBJ1-4, with D unclear. Germline V gene lookup returns CDR1 MGHRA and CDR2 YSYEKL. This CDR3 comprises 17 residues. Trimming took 0 bases from V and 1 from J, leaving 12 bases between them. The CDR3 DNA is TGCGCCAGCAGCCAAGACCCCTCGACTGAAACTAATGAAAAACTGTTTTTT. It is translated as CASSQDPSTETNEKLFF.

The rearrangement uses TRBV19 and TRBJ2-1, with 10 bases aligning to TRBD1. Germline V gives CDR1 LNHDA, CDR2 SQIVND (reference sequence). CDR3 length: 16 residues. V lost 4 bases and J lost 1; bases outside the gene matches: 4. DNA for the CDR3: TGTGCCAGTAGTACAAGACAGGGGGCTTCCTACAATGAGCAGTTCTTC. Its protein is CASSTRQGASYNEQFF.

V usage is TRBV19 and J usage is TRBJ2-7; a weak D match, TRBD1 (5 bases). This CDR3 has 13 amino acids. Trimming cost V 6 bases and J 1 base, with 10 bases left between them. From germline, CDR1 is LNHDA and CDR2 SQIVND (reference sequence). CDR3 nucleotides: TGTGCCAGTAGGCATGGGGCATCCTACGAGCAGTACTTC. As protein: CASRHGASYEQYF.